This entry lists 5 T cell receptor beta chains sequenced from one sample in a study of blood T cell repertoires in COVID-19. Here immunoSEQ multiplex PCR was the method, and the copy in TCRdb shows in-frame clones only, minus some. The sample shows around 100,000 clones, 69% of them seen only once. Sequenced material: peripheral blood. The source is an elderly man with acute or convalescent COVID-19.

This sequence joins TRBV14 and TRBJ2-7; possible D gene TRBD1, 6 bases. Trimming removed 0 bases at V and 2 bases at J, with 14 bases between. CDR3 size: 16 residues. Germline V lookup: CDR1 SGHDN, CDR2 FVKESK. As DNA, the CDR3 is TGTGCCAGCAGCCAAGAGATGGGCAGGGGTACCTACGAGCAGTACTTC. Translation gives CASSQEMGRGTYEQYF.

The CDR3 nucleotides read TGTGCCGGACAGGGGCCAAGCGAGCAGTACTTC. It is translated as CAGQGPSEQYF. The chain is built from TRBV21-1 and TRBJ2-7; whether TRBD1, the table's D call, matches the DNA was not checked. TRBV21-1 represents a pseudogene. The CDR3 extends over 11 amino acids.

This chain uses TRBV6-2 or TRBV6-3 with TRBJ1-1; D remains ambiguous. Germline CDR1 reads MNHEY; CDR2 reads SVGEGT. The CDR3 extends over 14 amino acids. Trimming shortened V by 2 bases and J by 2 bases, and 9 bases separated the two germline ends. DNA of the CDR3: TGTGCCAGCAGTTACGTAGGAGGAAACACTGAAGCTTTCTTT. Its protein is CASSYVGGNTEAFF.

The J gene is TRBJ2-5, the V gene TRBV21-1; the D call of TRBD2 is as the table states it, not checked on the DNA. TRBV21-1 is recorded as a pseudogene. CDR3 length equals 13 residues. Here the CDR3 reads CASRPGYQETQYF. CDR3 DNA sequence: TGTGCCAGCAGGCCGGGGTACCAAGAGACCCAGTACTTC.

The chain carries TRBV14 and TRBJ1-6; D gene unclear. Germline values: CDR1 SGHDN, CDR2 FVKESK. The CDR3 sequence is 13 residues long. The V gene lost 4 bases and the J gene lost 10 bases, with 11 bases spanning the gap. CDR3 protein: CASSPRLVSPLHF. The CDR3 DNA sequence: TGTGCCAGCAGCCCTCGACTGGTCTCACCCCTCCACTTT.